The sequence of this TCR beta chain was determined in a study of control samples from healthy donors and cancer patients. The CDR3 is made up of 16 amino acids. The germline V gene encodes CDR1 SNHLY and CDR2 FYNNEI. V was cut by 3 bases and J by 0 bases, with 9 bases left in between. In this sample, this clone turned up once. Sequencing was performed with immunoSEQ multiplex PCR; in TCRdb, only in-frame clones are kept and a portion is missing. The sample lists around 230,000 clones, just under 95% occurring once. The sequenced sample consisted of blood. This sequence was found in a man in his forties or fifties in good health. The chain combines TRBV2 with TRBJ2-6; a weak D match, TRBD1 (6 bases). CDR3 in amino acids: CASSEGARSGANVLTF. CDR3 in DNA: TGTGCCAGCAGTGAGGGGGCCCGCTCTGGGGCCAACGTCCTGACTTTC.